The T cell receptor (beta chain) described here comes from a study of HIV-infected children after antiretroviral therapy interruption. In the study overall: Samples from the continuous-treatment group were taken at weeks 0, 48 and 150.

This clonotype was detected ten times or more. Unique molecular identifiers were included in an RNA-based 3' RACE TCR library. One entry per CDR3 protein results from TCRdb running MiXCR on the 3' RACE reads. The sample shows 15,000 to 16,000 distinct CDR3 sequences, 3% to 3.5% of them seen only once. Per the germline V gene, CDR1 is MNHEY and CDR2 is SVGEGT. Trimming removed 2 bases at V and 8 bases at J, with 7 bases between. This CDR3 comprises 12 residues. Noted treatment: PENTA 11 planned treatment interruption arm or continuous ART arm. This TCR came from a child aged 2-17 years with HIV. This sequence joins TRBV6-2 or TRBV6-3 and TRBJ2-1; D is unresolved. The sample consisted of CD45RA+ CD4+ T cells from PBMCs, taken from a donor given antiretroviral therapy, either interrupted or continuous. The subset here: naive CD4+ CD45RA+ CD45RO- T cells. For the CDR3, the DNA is TGTGCCAGCAGTTACCGAGGTTATGAGCAGTTCTTC. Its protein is CASSYRGYEQFF.